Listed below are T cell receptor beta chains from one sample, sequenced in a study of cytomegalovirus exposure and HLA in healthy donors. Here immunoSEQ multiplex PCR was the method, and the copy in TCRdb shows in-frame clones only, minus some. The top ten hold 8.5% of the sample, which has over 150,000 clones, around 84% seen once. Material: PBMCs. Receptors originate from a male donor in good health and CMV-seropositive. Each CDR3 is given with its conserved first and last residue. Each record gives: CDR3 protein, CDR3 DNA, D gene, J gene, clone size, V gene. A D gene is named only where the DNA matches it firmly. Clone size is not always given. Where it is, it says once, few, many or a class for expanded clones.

CDR3: CASSQYREIEKLFF
DNA: TGCGCCAGCAGCCAATACAGGGAGATCGAAAAACTGTTTTTT
D: -
J: TRBJ1-4
size: -
V: TRBV4-1

CDR3: CASKEAYEQYF
DNA: TGTGCCAGCAAAGAGGCCTACGAGCAGTACTTC
D: -
J: TRBJ2-7
size: -
V: TRBV6-1

CDR3: CASSVARDTGELFF
DNA: TGTGCCAGCAGCGTCGCCCGGGACACCGGGGAGCTGTTTTTT
D: -
J: TRBJ2-2
size: -
V: TRBV9

CDR3: CASSQETGGYNEQFF
DNA: TGCGCCAGCAGCCAAGAGACGGGGGGTTACAATGAGCAGTTCTTC
D: TRBD2
J: TRBJ2-1
size: -
V: TRBV4-3

CDR3: CASSQRDDRNTEAFF
DNA: TGTGCCAGCAGTCAGCGGGACGACAGAAACACTGAAGCTTTCTTT
D: -
J: TRBJ1-1
size: -
V: TRBV28

CDR3: CASSFQIQGKDDEKLFF
DNA: TGTGCCAGCAGCTTTCAAATACAGGGGAAAGACGATGAAAAACTGTTTTTT
D: TRBD1
J: TRBJ1-4
size: -
V: TRBV5-6

CDR3: CASTAGGAGETQYF
DNA: TGCGCCAGCACGGCGGGAGGCGCGGGAGAGACCCAGTACTTC
D: TRBD2
J: TRBJ2-5
size: -
V: TRBV10-1

CDR3: CASSLRGYSSYEQYF
DNA: TGTGCCAGCAGCCTCCGGGGATACTCGTCCTACGAGCAGTACTTC
D: -
J: TRBJ2-7
size: once
V: TRBV27

CDR3: CATSRDTGGNYGYTF
DNA: TGTGCCACCAGCAGAGATACAGGGGGTAACTATGGCTACACCTTC
D: TRBD1
J: TRBJ1-2
size: -
V: TRBV15

CDR3: CATSRDRGNTGELFF
DNA: TGTGCCACCAGCAGAGATCGGGGAAACACCGGGGAGCTGTTTTTT
D: -
J: TRBJ2-2
size: -
V: TRBV15